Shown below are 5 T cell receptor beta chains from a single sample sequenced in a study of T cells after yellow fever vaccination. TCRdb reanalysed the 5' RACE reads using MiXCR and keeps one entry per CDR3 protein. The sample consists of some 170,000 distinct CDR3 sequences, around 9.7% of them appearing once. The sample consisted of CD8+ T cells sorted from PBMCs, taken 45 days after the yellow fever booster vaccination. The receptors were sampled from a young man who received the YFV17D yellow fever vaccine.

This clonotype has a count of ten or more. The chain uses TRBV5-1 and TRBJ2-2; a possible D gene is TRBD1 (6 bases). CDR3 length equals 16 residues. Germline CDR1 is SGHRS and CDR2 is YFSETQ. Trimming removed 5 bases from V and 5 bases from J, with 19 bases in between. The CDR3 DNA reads TGCGCCAGCAGGATTAACAGGGACGCGCTAACCGGGGAGCTGTTTTTT. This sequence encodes CASRINRDALTGELFF.

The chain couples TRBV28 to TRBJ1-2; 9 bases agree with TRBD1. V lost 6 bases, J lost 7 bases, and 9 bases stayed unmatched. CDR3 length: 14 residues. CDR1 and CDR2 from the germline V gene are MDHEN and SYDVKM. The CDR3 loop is CASRSTGGAGGYTF. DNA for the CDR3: TGTGCCAGCAGGTCTACAGGGGGCGCGGGTGGCTACACCTTC.

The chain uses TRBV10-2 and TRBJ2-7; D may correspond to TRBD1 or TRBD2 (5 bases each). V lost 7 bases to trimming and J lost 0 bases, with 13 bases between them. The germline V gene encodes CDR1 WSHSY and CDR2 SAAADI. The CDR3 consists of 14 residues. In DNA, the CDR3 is TGCGCCAGCACCGGGACGGGAAGCTCCTACGAGCAGTACTTC. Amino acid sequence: CASTGTGSSYEQYF.

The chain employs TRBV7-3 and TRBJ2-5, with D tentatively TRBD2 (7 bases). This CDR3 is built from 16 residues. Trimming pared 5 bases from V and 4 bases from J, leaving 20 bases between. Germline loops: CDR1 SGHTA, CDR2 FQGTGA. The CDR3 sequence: CASSPTGRGRRETQYF. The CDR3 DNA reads TGTGCCAGCAGCCCCACAGGGCGGGGGCGGCGAGAGACCCAGTACTTC.

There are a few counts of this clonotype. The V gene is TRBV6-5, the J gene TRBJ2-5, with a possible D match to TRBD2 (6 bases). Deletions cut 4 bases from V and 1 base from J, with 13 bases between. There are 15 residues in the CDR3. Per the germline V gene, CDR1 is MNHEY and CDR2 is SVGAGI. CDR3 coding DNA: TGTGCCAGCAGTTTTCGGGGGTCGGCCCAAGAGACCCAGTACTTC. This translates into CASSFRGSAQETQYF.